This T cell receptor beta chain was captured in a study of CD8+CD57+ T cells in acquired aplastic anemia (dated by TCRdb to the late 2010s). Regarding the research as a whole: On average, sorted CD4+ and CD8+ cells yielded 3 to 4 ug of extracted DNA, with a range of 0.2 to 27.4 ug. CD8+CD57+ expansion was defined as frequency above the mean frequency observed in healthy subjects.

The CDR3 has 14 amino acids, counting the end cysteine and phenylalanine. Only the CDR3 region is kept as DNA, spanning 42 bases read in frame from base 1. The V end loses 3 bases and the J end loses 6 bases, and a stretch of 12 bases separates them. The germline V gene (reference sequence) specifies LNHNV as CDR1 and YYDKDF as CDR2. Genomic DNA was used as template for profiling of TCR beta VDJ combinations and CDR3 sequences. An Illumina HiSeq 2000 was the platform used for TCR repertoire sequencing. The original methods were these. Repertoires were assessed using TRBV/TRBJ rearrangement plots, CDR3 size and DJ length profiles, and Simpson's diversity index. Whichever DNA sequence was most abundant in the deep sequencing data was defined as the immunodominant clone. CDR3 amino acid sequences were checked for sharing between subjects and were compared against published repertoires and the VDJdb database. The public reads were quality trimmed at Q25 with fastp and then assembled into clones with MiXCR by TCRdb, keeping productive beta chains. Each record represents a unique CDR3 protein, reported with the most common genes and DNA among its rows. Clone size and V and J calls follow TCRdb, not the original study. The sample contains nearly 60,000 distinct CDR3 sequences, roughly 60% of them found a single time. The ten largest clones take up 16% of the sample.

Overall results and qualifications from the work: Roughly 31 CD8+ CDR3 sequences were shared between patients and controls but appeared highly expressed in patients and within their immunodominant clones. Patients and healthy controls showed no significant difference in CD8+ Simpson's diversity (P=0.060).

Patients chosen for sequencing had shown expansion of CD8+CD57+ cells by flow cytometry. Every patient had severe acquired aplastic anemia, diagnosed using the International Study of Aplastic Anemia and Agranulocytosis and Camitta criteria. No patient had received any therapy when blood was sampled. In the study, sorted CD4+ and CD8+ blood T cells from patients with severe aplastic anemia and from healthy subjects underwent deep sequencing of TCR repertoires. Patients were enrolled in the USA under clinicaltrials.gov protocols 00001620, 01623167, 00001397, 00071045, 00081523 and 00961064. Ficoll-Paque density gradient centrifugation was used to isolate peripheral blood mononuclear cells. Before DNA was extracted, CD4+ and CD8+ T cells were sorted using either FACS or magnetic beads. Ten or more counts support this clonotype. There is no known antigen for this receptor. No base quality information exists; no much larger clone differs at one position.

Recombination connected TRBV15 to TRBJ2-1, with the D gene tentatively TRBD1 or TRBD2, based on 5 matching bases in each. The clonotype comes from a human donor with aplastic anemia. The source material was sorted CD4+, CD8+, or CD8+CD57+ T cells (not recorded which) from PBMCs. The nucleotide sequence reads TGTGCCACCAGCAGCCGGGACGGTCGCAATGAGCAGTTCTTC. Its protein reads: CATSSRDGRNEQFF.